This entry features one T cell receptor beta chain sequence. Its antigen is unidentified. The entry originates in a study of CD8 T cells in Susac syndrome. Study results and caveats: Clonal expansion of CD8+ cells in Susac peaked in TEMRA cells (and in active patients).

The RNA, about 0.5 to 1 ug, was put through reverse transcription using random hexamers. TCRdb re-called the immunoSEQ multiplex PCR reads through MiXCR, storing one row per CDR3 protein. The sample has around 150,000 distinct CDR3 sequences; approximately 95% are singletons. The sequenced sample consisted of CD8+ T cells from PBMCs. This TCR was sampled from a human donor with Susac syndrome.

The CDR3 DNA reads TGTGCCAGCAGTGAAAGCGGCGTACTTAACTATGGCTACACCTTC. It is translated as CASSESGVLNYGYTF. The J gene is TRBJ1-2, the V gene TRBV25-1; no clear D. CDR1 is MGHDK and CDR2 is SYGVNS in the germline V gene. This CDR3 is 15 amino acids long. V gave up 2 bases and J gave up 1 base, with 11 bases separating them.